This passage covers 24 T cell receptor beta chains from one sample sequenced in a study of T cells in tumors after PD-1 blockade. Some clones are missing from TCRdb's copy, which holds only in-frame ones; the method was immunoSEQ multiplex PCR. The repertoire has approximately 45,000 clones, 65% to 85% of them found once; the top ten carry 7.5% to 9.5%. The specimen comprised PBMCs, sampled before anti-PD-1 therapy. The receptors here all came from a human donor with advanced basal cell or squamous cell carcinoma (not recorded which).

V gene TRBV28 combines with J gene TRBJ2-2, with D possibly being TRBD1 (5 bases). The germline V and J ends were trimmed by 4 bases and 5 bases, with 11 bases remaining between them. Germline CDR1 MDHEN, CDR2 SYDVKM. The CDR3 runs to 14 residues. The CDR3 region is CASSSSGWTGELFF. The CDR3 region has the DNA TGTGCCAGCAGTTCTTCAGGGTGGACCGGGGAGCTGTTTTTT.

The V and J genes are TRBV7-9 and TRBJ1-1; D uncertain. Trimming left V 6 bases short and J 4 bases short, with 12 bases between. The CDR3 runs to 13 residues. Per the germline V gene, CDR1 is SEHNR and CDR2 is FQNEAQ (reference sequence). The CDR3 loop is CASSTGYSTEAFF. Written as DNA, the CDR3 is TGTGCCAGCAGTACGGGGTACTCCACTGAAGCTTTCTTT.

This clone occurred once. The rearrangement links TRBV5-5 to TRBJ2-1; D unresolved. V was trimmed by 0 bases and J by 9 bases, leaving 4 bases between them. Germline assignment: CDR1 SGHKS and CDR2 YYEKEE (reference sequence). The CDR3 has 11 residues. The CDR3 loop is CASSLAREQFF. Written as DNA, the CDR3 is TGTGCCAGCAGCTTGGCCCGTGAGCAGTTCTTC. Based on the CDR3 plus reference TRBV5-5 and TRBJ2-1, the full variable domain is DAGVTQSPTHLIKTRGQQVTLRCSPISGHKSVSWYQQVLGQGPQFIFQYYEKEERGRGNFPDRFSARQFPNYSSELNVNALLLGDSALYLCASSLAREQFFGPGTRLTVL.

This chain uses TRBV5-4 with TRBJ2-2; 8 bases align to TRBD1. Germline V CDR1 and CDR2: SGHNT, YYREEE (reference sequence). This CDR3 contains 16 residues. The junction had 7 bases not matched to a gene; V was cut back by 0 bases and J by 6 bases. CDR3 protein: CASSLDRGSKAGELFF. The CDR3 nucleotides read TGTGCCAGCAGCTTGGACAGGGGGTCAAAGGCCGGGGAGCTGTTTTTT.

The genes are TRBV29-1 and TRBJ2-2, with 9 bases that match TRBD1. The V segment lost 4 bases and the J segment 7 bases; nucleotides outside the gene matches: 4. CDR3 length: 13 amino acids. The V gene's germline CDR1 is SQVTM and CDR2 ANQGSEA. The CDR3 here is CSVVTGGLGELFF. As DNA, the CDR3 is TGCAGCGTTGTTACAGGGGGCCTCGGGGAGCTGTTTTTT.

V and J are TRBV28 and TRBJ2-1; 10 positions agree with TRBD2. This CDR3 contains 15 residues. Trimming at V came to 2 bases and at J to 4 bases, leaving 2 bases not matched to a gene. The germline gives CDR1 MDHEN, CDR2 SYDVKM. Here the CDR3 DNA reads TGTGCCAGCAGTTTACCGACTAGCGGGTACAATGAGCAGTTCTTC. The encoded protein is CASSLPTSGYNEQFF.

The chain uses TRBV6-5 and TRBJ2-7; no clear D gene. The V gene's germline CDR1 is MNHEY and CDR2 SVGAGI. V dropped 7 bases and J dropped 3 bases, with 10 bases sitting between them. This CDR3 is 12 amino acids long. This CDR3 reads CASTRLGYEQYF. CDR3 DNA sequence: TGTGCCAGCACCCGGTTGGGCTACGAGCAGTACTTC.

This rearrangement joins TRBV10-3 to TRBJ1-3, with 11 bases identical to TRBD1. The CDR3 is 16 residues long. Looked up from germline, CDR1 is ENHRY and CDR2 is SYGVKD. J gave up 2 bases and V 4 bases, and 4 bases lay outside the gene matches. The CDR3 is CAISVGTGGTGNTIYF. For the CDR3, the DNA is TGTGCCATCAGTGTTGGGACAGGGGGAACTGGAAACACCATATATTTT.

The V and J genes are TRBV5-1 and TRBJ2-1, with D tentatively TRBD2 (6 bases). The CDR3 loop spans 14 amino acids. Trimming removed 1 base at V and 5 bases at J, with 10 bases between. Germline values: CDR1 SGHRS, CDR2 YFSETQ. The CDR3 reads CASSLRGGDNEQFF. The CDR3 DNA reads TGCGCCAGCAGCTTGAGAGGCGGGGACAATGAGCAGTTCTTC. Combining the CDR3 with reference TRBV5-1 and TRBJ2-1 gives the whole variable domain KAGVTQTPRYLIKTRGQQVTLSCSPISGHRSVSWYQQTPGQGLQFLFEYFSETQRNKGNFPGRFSGRQFSNSRSEMNVSTLELGDSALYLCASSLRGGDNEQFFGPGTRLTVL.

A few counts support this clone. This chain joins TRBV5-6 and TRBJ1-1; TRBD1 might be the D (6 bases). The germline V gene encodes CDR1 SGHDT and CDR2 YYEEEE. V shed 8 bases and J shed 3 bases, with 14 bases lying between them. The CDR3 loop spans 13 amino acids. DNA for the CDR3: TGTGCCAGTCGCCGGGGGGCGGACACTGAAGCTTTCTTT. This sequence encodes CASRRGADTEAFF.

The chain links TRBV6-2 or TRBV6-3 to TRBJ2-1; TRBD2 matches 14 bases. V lost 2 bases and J lost 4; bases outside the gene matches: 4. Germline V gene lookup returns CDR1 MNHEY and CDR2 SVGEGT. CDR3 length: 17 residues. CDR3 coding DNA: TGTGCCAGCAGTTACCCGACTAGCGGGAGGGCATACAATGAGCAGTTCTTC. As protein: CASSYPTSGRAYNEQFF.

The chain combines TRBV29-1 with TRBJ2-3; D possibly corresponds to TRBD2 (6 bases). This CDR3 has 12 residues. Per germline, CDR1 SQVTM and CDR2 ANQGSEA. V was cut by 2 bases and J by 6 bases, with 9 bases left in between. The CDR3 nucleotides read TGCAGCGTTGAAACTAGCTGGGATACGCAGTATTTT. Translating it yields CSVETSWDTQYF.

This chain connects TRBV4-2 to TRBJ1-2; maybe TRBD1 (5 bases). Trimming cost V 4 bases and J 6 bases, with 15 bases left between them. Germline lookup yields CDR1 LGHNA and CDR2 YNFKEQ. The CDR3 extends over 14 amino acids. In DNA form, the CDR3 reads TGTGCCAGCAGCCTCCAGTTGGGGGAGAATGGCTACACCTTC. Amino acids: CASSLQLGENGYTF.

The chain couples TRBV5-6 to TRBJ2-3; D not resolved. The CDR3 covers 11 residues. From germline, CDR1 is SGHDT and CDR2 YYEEEE. The V end was cut by 4 bases, the J end by 6 bases, with 6 bases between. Written as DNA, the CDR3 is TGTGCCAGCAGCCGTGGCGATACGCAGTATTTT. It encodes CASSRGDTQYF.

This CDR3 reads CASSYGASLMADTQYF. In nucleotides, the CDR3 is TGTGCCAGCAGTTACGGGGCTAGCTTAATGGCAGATACGCAGTATTTT. The chain couples TRBV6-6 to TRBJ2-3, with D perhaps given as TRBD1 or TRBD2 (5 bases each). In germline, CDR1 is MNHNY, CDR2 SVGAGI (reference sequence). V was cut by 2 bases and J by 4 bases, with 16 bases left in between. CDR3 size: 16 residues.

The J gene is TRBJ2-7, the V gene TRBV5-4, with a tentative D call TRBD2 (5 bases). CDR1 SGHNT and CDR2 YYREEE come from the germline V gene (reference sequence). V was trimmed by 1 base and J by 7 bases, leaving 12 bases between them. The CDR3 sequence is 13 residues long. The CDR3 coding sequence is TGTGCCAGCAGCTTGTCTCGGGATCGGGAGCAGTACTTC. Its protein product is CASSLSRDREQYF.

V and J are TRBV19 and TRBJ1-5; no clear D. The V and J ends lost 3 bases and 0 bases respectively, with 9 bases between them. Looked up from germline, CDR1 is LNHDA and CDR2 is SQIVND (reference sequence). There are 15 residues in the CDR3. CDR3 in amino acids: CASSITVYSNQPQHF. In DNA form, the CDR3 reads TGTGCCAGTAGTATTACAGTCTATAGCAATCAGCCCCAGCATTTT.

The V and J genes are TRBV9 and TRBJ1-1; D is uncertain. The germline V gene has CDR1 SGDLS and CDR2 YYNGEE. V was pared by 3 bases and J by 0 bases, with 12 bases between. The CDR3 consists of 15 residues. CDR3 nucleotides: TGTGCCAGCAGCGCAAGGGCCGTTATGAACACTGAAGCTTTCTTT. This gives the protein CASSARAVMNTEAFF.

This clone was detected once. V gene TRBV7-7 combines with J gene TRBJ2-5; the match to TRBD2 covers 11 bases. The CDR3 spans 17 residues. Trimming cost V 2 bases and J 6 bases; bases outside gene matches: 11. Germline values: CDR1 SSHAT, CDR2 FNYEAQ (reference sequence). CDR3 region: CASSLSVSGGARQTQYF. For the CDR3, the DNA is TGTGCCAGCAGCTTATCGGTTAGCGGGGGGGCCAGACAGACCCAGTACTTC.

Only a few counts were recorded for this clone. J is TRBJ1-3 and V is TRBV4-1, with 8 bases matching TRBD1. With 4 bases clipped from V and 4 bases from J, the junction kept 3 bases outside the gene matches. The CDR3 covers 14 residues. The germline V gene encodes CDR1 MGHRA and CDR2 YSYEKL. The CDR3 reads CASSRQGPGNTIYF. The CDR3 DNA reads TGCGCCAGCAGCCGACAGGGGCCGGGAAACACCATATATTTT.

The chain joins TRBV7-9 to TRBJ1-3, with D unresolved. This CDR3 has 14 residues. Trimming cost V 1 base and J 7 bases, with 11 bases left between them. Germline CDR1 reads SEHNR; CDR2 reads FQNEAQ (reference sequence). The CDR3 loop is CASSLEVLPNTIYF. In DNA form, the CDR3 reads TGTGCCAGCAGCTTAGAGGTTCTGCCGAACACCATATATTTT.

Notes on this clone: An end of the junction does not agree with germline; a read error may underlie this. The chain joins TRBV6-5 to TRBJ1-5, with no clear D. CDR3 size: 15 residues. The V gene's germline CDR1 is MNHEY and CDR2 SVGAGI. This chain's CDR3 is CASSDSRYSNQPQHF. In DNA form, the CDR3 reads TGTGCCAGCAGTGACTCAAGATATAGCAATCAGCCCCAGCATTTT.

This rearrangement joins TRBV6-4 to TRBJ2-3; 7 bases line up with TRBD1. Germline lookup yields CDR1 MRHNA and CDR2 SNTAGT. This CDR3 contains 14 residues. V shed 6 bases, J shed 4 bases, and the junction held 7 bases outside the gene matches. The CDR3: CASREDRVADTQYF. CDR3 DNA: TGTGCCAGCAGAGAAGACAGGGTCGCAGATACGCAGTATTTT.

This chain connects TRBV12-3 or TRBV12-4 to TRBJ2-2, with D possibly being TRBD2 (5 bases). The CDR3 length is 13 residues. Trimming removed 5 bases from V and 4 bases from J, with 8 bases in between. The CDR3 sequence is CASSPGITGELFF. The CDR3 nucleotides are TGTGCCAGCAGTCCGGGGATCACCGGGGAGCTGTTTTTT.